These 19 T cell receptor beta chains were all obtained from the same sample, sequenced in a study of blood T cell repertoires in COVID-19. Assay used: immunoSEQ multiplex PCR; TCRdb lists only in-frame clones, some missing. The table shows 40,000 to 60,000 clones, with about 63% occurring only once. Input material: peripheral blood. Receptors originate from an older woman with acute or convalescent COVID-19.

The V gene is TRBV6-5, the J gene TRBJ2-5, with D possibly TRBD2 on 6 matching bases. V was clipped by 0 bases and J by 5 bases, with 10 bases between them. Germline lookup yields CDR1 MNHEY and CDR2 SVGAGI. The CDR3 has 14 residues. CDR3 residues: CASSYSAGRETQYF. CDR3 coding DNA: TGTGCCAGCAGTTACTCGGCGGGGCGGGAGACCCAGTACTTC.

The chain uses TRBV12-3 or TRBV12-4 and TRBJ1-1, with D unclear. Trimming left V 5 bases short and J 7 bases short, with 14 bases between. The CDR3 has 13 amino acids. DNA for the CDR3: TGTGCCAGCAGTCTTGAAGACACTCGTGAAGCTTTCTTT. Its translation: CASSLEDTREAFF.

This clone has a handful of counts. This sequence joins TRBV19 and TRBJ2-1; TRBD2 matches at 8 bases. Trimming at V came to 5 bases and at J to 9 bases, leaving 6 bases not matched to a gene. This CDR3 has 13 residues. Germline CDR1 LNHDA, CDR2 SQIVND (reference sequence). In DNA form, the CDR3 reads TGTGCCAGTAGTCGAGCGGGAGATGGTGAGCAGTTCTTC. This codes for CASSRAGDGEQFF.

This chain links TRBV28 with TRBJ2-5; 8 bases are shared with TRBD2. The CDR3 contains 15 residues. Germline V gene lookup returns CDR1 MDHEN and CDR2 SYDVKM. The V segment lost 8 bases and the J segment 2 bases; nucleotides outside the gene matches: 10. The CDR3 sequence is CASYKRVAGQETQYF. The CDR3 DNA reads TGTGCCAGCTACAAGAGGGTAGCGGGACAAGAGACCCAGTACTTC.

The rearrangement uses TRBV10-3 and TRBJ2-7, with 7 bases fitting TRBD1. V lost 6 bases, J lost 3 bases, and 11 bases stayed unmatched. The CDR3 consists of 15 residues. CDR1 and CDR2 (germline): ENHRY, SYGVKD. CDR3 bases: TGTGCCATCAGCCACGGGACAGCGAAGGACTACGAGCAGTACTTC. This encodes CAISHGTAKDYEQYF.

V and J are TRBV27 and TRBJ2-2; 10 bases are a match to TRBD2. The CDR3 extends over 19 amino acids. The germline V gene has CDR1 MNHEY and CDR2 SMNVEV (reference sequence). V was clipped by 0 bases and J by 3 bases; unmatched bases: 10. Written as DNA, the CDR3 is TGTGCCAGCAGTTTATCATCACGAGCGGGGGGGCCGTACACCGGGGAGCTGTTTTTT. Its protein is CASSLSSRAGGPYTGELFF.

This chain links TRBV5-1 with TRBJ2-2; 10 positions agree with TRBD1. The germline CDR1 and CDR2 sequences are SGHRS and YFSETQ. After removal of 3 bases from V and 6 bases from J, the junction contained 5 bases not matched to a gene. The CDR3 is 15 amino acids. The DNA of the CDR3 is TGCGCCAGCAGCTGGGGACAGGGGACGTCCGGGGAGCTGTTTTTT. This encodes CASSWGQGTSGELFF.

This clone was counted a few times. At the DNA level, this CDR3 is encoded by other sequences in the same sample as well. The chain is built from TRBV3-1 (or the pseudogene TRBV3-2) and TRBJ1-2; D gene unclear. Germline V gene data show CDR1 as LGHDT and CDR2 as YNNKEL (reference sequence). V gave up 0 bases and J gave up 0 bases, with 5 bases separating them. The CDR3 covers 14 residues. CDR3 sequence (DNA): TGTGCCAGCAGCCAAGATCGGGCTAACTATGGCTACACCTTC. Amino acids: CASSQDRANYGYTF.

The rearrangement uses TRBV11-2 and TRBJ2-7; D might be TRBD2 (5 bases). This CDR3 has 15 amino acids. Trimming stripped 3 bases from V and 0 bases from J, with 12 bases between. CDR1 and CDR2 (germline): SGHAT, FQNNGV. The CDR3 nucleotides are TGTGCCAGCAGCTTGGAGGCTATCGGCTCCTACGAGCAGTACTTC. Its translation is CASSLEAIGSYEQYF.

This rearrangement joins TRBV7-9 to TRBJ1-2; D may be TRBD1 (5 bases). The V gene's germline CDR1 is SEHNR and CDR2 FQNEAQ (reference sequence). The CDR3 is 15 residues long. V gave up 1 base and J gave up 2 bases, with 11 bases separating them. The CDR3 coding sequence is TGTGCCAGCAGCTTAGATGTCAGGGTGAACTATGGCTACACCTTC. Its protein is CASSLDVRVNYGYTF.

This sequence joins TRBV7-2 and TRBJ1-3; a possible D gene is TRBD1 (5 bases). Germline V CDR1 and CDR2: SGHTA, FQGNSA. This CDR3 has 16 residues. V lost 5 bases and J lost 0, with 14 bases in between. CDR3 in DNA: TGTGCCAGCAGCCTTGACAGTCCGATCTCTGGAAACACCATATATTTT. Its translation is CASSLDSPISGNTIYF. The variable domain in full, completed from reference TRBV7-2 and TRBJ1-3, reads GAGVSQSPSNKVTEKGKDVELRCDPISGHTALYWYRQSLGQGLEFLIYFQGNSAPDKSGLPSDRFSAERTGGSVSTLTIQRTQQEDSAVYLCASSLDSPISGNTIYFGEGSWLTVV.

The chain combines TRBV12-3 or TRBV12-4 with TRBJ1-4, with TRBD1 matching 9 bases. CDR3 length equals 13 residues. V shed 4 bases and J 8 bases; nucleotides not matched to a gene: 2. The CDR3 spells CASSSGQGEKLFF. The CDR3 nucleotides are TGTGCCAGCAGTTCCGGACAGGGGGAAAAACTGTTTTTT.

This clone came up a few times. Here the CDR3 reads CASSLTPGVRETQYF. The CDR3 DNA reads TGTGCCAGCAGCCTGACCCCCGGGGTACGAGAGACCCAGTACTTC. V is TRBV7-8 and J is TRBJ2-5; D is perhaps TRBD2 (5 bases). The germline V gene encodes CDR1 SGHVS and CDR2 FQNEAQ. The V and J ends lost 5 bases and 4 bases respectively, with 17 bases between them. The CDR3 extends over 15 amino acids.

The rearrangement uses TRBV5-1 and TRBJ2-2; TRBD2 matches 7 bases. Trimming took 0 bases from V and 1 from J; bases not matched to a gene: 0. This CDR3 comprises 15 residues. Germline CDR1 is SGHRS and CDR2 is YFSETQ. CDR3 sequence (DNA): TGCGCCAGCAGCTTGGCGGGGGGGAACACCGGGGAGCTGTTTTTT. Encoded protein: CASSLAGGNTGELFF.

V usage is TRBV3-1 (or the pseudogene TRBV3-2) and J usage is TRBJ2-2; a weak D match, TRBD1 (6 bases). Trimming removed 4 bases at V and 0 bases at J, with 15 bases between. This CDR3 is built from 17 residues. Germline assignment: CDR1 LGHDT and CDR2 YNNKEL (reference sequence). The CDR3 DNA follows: TGTGCCAGCAGCCGGTCTGTCGAGGGGGCGAACACCGGGGAGCTGTTTTTT. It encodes CASSRSVEGANTGELFF.

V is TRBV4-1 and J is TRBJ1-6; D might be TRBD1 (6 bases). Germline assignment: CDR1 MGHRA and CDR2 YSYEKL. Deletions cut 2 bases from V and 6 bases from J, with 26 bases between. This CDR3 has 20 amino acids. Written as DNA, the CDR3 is TGCGCCAGCAGCCAAAAGGCCTCCGCCTATAGACAGGCGACTAATTCACCCCTCCACTTT. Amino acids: CASSQKASAYRQATNSPLHF.

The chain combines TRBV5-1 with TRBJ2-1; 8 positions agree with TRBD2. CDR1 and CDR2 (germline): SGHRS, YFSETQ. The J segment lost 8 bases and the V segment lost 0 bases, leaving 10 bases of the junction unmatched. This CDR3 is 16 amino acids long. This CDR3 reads CASSLEVAGPGDEQFF. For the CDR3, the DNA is TGCGCCAGCAGCTTGGAGGTAGCGGGGCCCGGAGATGAGCAGTTCTTC.

This CDR3 reads CASSAGTDYGYTF. The CDR3 DNA sequence: TGTGCCAGCTCAGCCGGGACAGACTATGGCTACACCTTC. The chain carries TRBV18 and TRBJ1-2, with 7 positions matching TRBD1. The CDR3 sequence is 13 residues long. The germline gives CDR1 KGHSH, CDR2 LQKENI. V trimming: 5 bases; J trimming: 3 bases; junction bases outside the gene matches: 3.

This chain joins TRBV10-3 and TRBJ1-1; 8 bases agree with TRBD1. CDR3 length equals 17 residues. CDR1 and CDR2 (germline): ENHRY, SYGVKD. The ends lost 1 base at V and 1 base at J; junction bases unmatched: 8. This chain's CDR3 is CAISEFQGAGANTEAFF. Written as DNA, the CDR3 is TGTGCCATCAGTGAGTTTCAGGGGGCAGGGGCGAACACTGAAGCTTTCTTT.